Presented here are 3 T cell receptor beta chains from one specimen sequenced in a study of OX40 agonist ivuxolimab in advanced cancers. Generated by immunoSEQ multiplex PCR, the TCRdb table keeps only in-frame clones and is missing some. The data hold about 81,000 clones, with about 81% observed a single time. Material: CD4+ or CD8+ T cells sorted from blood, obtained in a trial of the OX40 agonist ivuxolimab. These TCRs come from an adult with an advanced solid tumor such as melanoma, head and neck, liver or kidney cancer.

The rearrangement joins TRBV27 to TRBJ2-5; TRBD2 aligns across 9 bases. V lost 5 bases to trimming and J lost 5 bases; unmatched junction nucleotides: 12. This CDR3 spans 16 amino acids. In germline, CDR1 is MNHEY, CDR2 SMNVEV (reference sequence). DNA of the CDR3: TGTGCCAGCAGTCCCCGAGGCGGGGGGGCCGGGGAGACCCAGTACTTC. This gives the protein CASSPRGGGAGETQYF.

This rearrangement joins TRBV2 to TRBJ2-3; 11 bases are shared with TRBD2. The CDR3 loop spans 15 amino acids. Losses at the gene ends were 7 bases for V and 6 bases for J; bases not matched to a gene: 9. Per the germline V gene, CDR1 is SNHLY and CDR2 is FYNNEI. Here the CDR3 DNA reads TGTGCCAGCATTGTCCTAGCGGGGGGATTGGATACGCAGTATTTT. Encoded protein: CASIVLAGGLDTQYF.

Only one count was recorded for this clone. The gene calls are TRBV7-6 and TRBJ1-4, with D hard to call. The CDR3 contains 15 residues. Germline CDR1 reads SGHVS; CDR2 reads FNYEAQ. V shed 5 bases and J shed 3 bases, with 13 bases lying between them. CDR3 in amino acids: CASSPSGFANEKLFF. The CDR3 DNA follows: TGTGCCAGCAGCCCCTCGGGGTTCGCTAATGAAAAACTGTTTTTT.